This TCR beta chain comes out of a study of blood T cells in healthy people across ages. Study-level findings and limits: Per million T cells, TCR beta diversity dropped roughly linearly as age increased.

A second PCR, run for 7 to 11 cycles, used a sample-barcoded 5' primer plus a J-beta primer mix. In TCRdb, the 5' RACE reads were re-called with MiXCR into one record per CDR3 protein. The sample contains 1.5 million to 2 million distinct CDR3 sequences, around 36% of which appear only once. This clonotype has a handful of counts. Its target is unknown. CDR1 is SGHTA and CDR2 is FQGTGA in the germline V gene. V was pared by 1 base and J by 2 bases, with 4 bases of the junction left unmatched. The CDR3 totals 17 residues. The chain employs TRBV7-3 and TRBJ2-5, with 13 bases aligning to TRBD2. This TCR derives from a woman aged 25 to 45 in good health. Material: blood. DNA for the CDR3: TGTGCCAGCAGCTTAAGGTCGACTAGCGGGGGGCAAGAGACCCAGTACTTC. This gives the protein CASSLRSTSGGQETQYF.